This T cell receptor (beta chain) was identified during a study of T cells expressing NK-cell markers. With respect to this clonotype: Its antigen is unknown.

Overall study findings and caveats: The study found these clonotypes also leading the CD3+CD56-NKG2C+ fraction in a few donors.

Germline-derived CDR1 and CDR2 are ENHRY and SYGVKD. This CDR3 has 16 residues. Using the 5' RACE reads, TCRdb records one entry per CDR3 protein without DNA. Its table records about 150,000 distinct CDR3 sequences. The source is a woman between 50 and 59 years old in good health. The rearrangement joins TRBV10-3 to TRBJ2-1; TCRdb reports TRBD2, a call that lacks DNA to check it against. The sample comprised blood T cells: a sorted CD56 or NKG2C T cell subset, CD4+ or CD8+ T cells, or bulk PBMC T cells (not recorded which). The CDR3 is CAISGELGGSYNEQFF.